These 27 T cell receptor beta chains originate from one sample sequenced in a study of T cells in tumors after PD-1 blockade. Assay used: immunoSEQ multiplex PCR; TCRdb lists only in-frame clones, some missing. The table includes approximately 47,000 clones, 65% to 85% detected once. The sample here was PBMCs, taken before anti-PD-1 treatment. The receptors derive from a human donor with basal cell carcinoma.

The chain links TRBV15 to TRBJ2-1; possible D gene TRBD2, 6 bases. CDR1 is LNHNV and CDR2 is YYDKDF in the germline V gene (reference sequence). V was shortened by 5 bases and J by 5 bases, with 16 bases between the two germline ends. There are 15 residues in the CDR3. The CDR3 DNA follows: TGTGCCACCAGCCTCGGGTCTAGCGCTGACAATGAGCAGTTCTTC. Translation: CATSLGSSADNEQFF.

The chain recombines TRBV5-1 with TRBJ1-1; the match to TRBD1 covers 7 bases. The CDR3 length is 14 residues. Germline V gene lookup returns CDR1 SGHRS and CDR2 YFSETQ. V lost 4 bases and J lost 0; bases outside the gene matches: 3. Here the CDR3 DNA reads TGCGCCAGCAGCGCCGGACAGGTGAACACTGAAGCTTTCTTT. As protein: CASSAGQVNTEAFF.

The CDR3 loop reads CASSILSGGTDTQYF. The CDR3 DNA sequence: TGTGCCAGCAGCATCCTTAGCGGGGGAACAGATACGCAGTATTTT. This chain joins TRBV27 and TRBJ2-3, with 9 positions matching TRBD2. With V trimmed by 6 bases and J by 3 bases, 7 bases remained unmatched. Germline-derived CDR1 and CDR2 are MNHEY and SMNVEV (reference sequence). The CDR3 contains 15 residues.

The J gene is TRBJ2-1, the V gene TRBV3-1 (or the pseudogene TRBV3-2), with 9 bases fitting TRBD2. CDR1 LGHDT and CDR2 YNNKEL come from the germline V gene (reference sequence). The CDR3 has 15 residues. V dropped 0 bases and J dropped 4; count of bases not matched to a gene: 1. The CDR3, as DNA: TGTGCCAGCAGCCAAGACCTAGCGGGGTACAATGAGCAGTTCTTC. This encodes CASSQDLAGYNEQFF.

The V and J genes are TRBV7-2 and TRBJ2-3; D ambiguous. Per the germline V gene, CDR1 is SGHTA and CDR2 is FQGNSA. The CDR3 sequence is 16 residues long. Between the trimmed V and J ends, which lost 1 base and 1 base, there was a span of 12 bases. CDR3 coding DNA: TGTGCCAGCAGCTTAGAGGGCGGATCTGGCACAGATACGCAGTATTTT. Amino acids: CASSLEGGSGTDTQYF.

The V gene is TRBV28, the J gene TRBJ1-6; D remains unclear. Trimming removed 2 bases at V and 8 bases at J, with 4 bases between. In germline, CDR1 is MDHEN, CDR2 SYDVKM. The CDR3 has 12 amino acids. The CDR3 reads CASSLGDSPLHF. The CDR3 nucleotides read TGTGCCAGCAGTTTAGGGGATTCACCCCTCCACTTT.

This clone was observed once. The rearrangement links TRBV6-5 to TRBJ2-1, with 15 positions matching TRBD2. V was pared by 2 bases and J by 9 bases, with 5 bases of the junction left unmatched. The CDR3 runs to 16 residues. Germline V gives CDR1 MNHEY, CDR2 SVGAGI. CDR3 sequence (DNA): TGTGCCAGCAGTTACAGGACTAGCGGGGGGGCCCGTGAGCAGTTCTTC. Amino acids: CASSYRTSGGAREQFF.

As for this clone: At one of its ends the junction is not consistent with the germline gene, which may arise from a read error. The chain recombines TRBV5-1 with TRBJ1-4, with D unclear. The germline V gene encodes CDR1 SGHRS and CDR2 YFSETQ. The CDR3 is 17 residues long. The CDR3 sequence: CVSSWTQLSATNEKLFF. DNA for the CDR3: TGCGTCAGCAGCTGGACTCAGCTTTCGGCAACTAATGAAAAACTGTTTTTT.

This clone was seen only a few times. This sequence joins TRBV5-4 and TRBJ1-1; TRBD1 matches 9 bases. The CDR3 runs 15 residues. J was trimmed by 0 bases and V by 3 bases; bases with no gene match: 3. Germline V gives CDR1 SGHNT, CDR2 YYREEE (reference sequence). As DNA, the CDR3 is TGTGCCAGCAGCTCCGGGACAGGGTTGAACACTGAAGCTTTCTTT. It codes for CASSSGTGLNTEAFF. The full variable domain, completed using reference TRBV5-4 and TRBJ1-1, is ETGVTQSPTHLIKTRGQQVTLRCSSQSGHNTVSWYQQALGQGPQFIFQYYREEENGRGNFPPRFSGLQFPNYSSELNVNALELDDSALYLCASSSGTGLNTEAFFGQGTRLTVV.

V usage is TRBV14 and J usage is TRBJ2-2; perhaps TRBD1 as D (5 bases). There are 17 residues in the CDR3. With 1 base removed from V and 6 bases from J, the gap between germline ends came to 18 bases. Germline-derived CDR1 and CDR2 are SGHDN and FVKESK. CDR3 nucleotides: TGTGCCAGCAGCCAAGTTGGTGGGGCCTGGGCACCCGGGGAGCTGTTTTTT. The encoded protein is CASSQVGGAWAPGELFF.

V gene TRBV7-9 combines with J gene TRBJ2-5; 11 nucleotides match TRBD2. The ends lost 5 bases at V and 5 bases at J; junction bases unmatched: 7. Germline CDR1 reads SEHNR; CDR2 reads FQNEAQ (reference sequence). The CDR3 runs to 15 residues. CDR3 residues: CASSQTSGGLETQYF. CDR3 in DNA: TGTGCCAGCAGCCAAACTAGCGGGGGATTGGAGACCCAGTACTTC.

A single count supports this clone. The CDR3 loop reads CASSQDTRQPQHF. The CDR3 DNA sequence: TGTGCCAGCAGCCAAGATACGCGTCAGCCCCAGCATTTT. This chain joins TRBV14 and TRBJ1-5; no reliable D call. CDR1 SGHDN and CDR2 FVKESK come from the germline V gene. V was shortened by 0 bases and J by 6 bases, with 6 bases between the two germline ends. The CDR3 runs to 13 residues. Supplemented by reference TRBV14 and TRBJ1-5, the full variable domain reads EAGVTQFPSHSVIEKGQTVTLRCDPISGHDNLYWYRRVMGKEIKFLLHFVKESKQDESGMPNNRFLAERTGGTYSTLKVQPAELEDSGVYFCASSQDTRQPQHFGDGTRLSIL.

This clone has just one count. The J gene is TRBJ2-5, the V gene TRBV28; 9 bases are shared with TRBD1. The junction had 10 bases not matched to a gene; V was cut back by 6 bases and J by 2 bases. This CDR3 is built from 16 residues. CDR1 and CDR2 (germline): MDHEN, SYDVKM. CDR3 residues: CASRSSRQGGQETQYF. CDR3 sequence (DNA): TGTGCCAGCAGGAGCTCTAGACAGGGGGGGCAAGAGACCCAGTACTTC.

The chain carries TRBV4-1 and TRBJ1-1, with TRBD1 matching over 9 bases. With V trimmed by 1 base and J by 6 bases, 3 bases remained unmatched. CDR3 length equals 14 residues. Germline lookup yields CDR1 MGHRA and CDR2 YSYEKL. The CDR3 loop reads CASSQVQGAAEAFF. CDR3 sequence (DNA): TGCGCCAGCAGCCAAGTACAGGGGGCGGCTGAAGCTTTCTTT.

This sequence joins TRBV27 and TRBJ1-2; 7 bases line up with TRBD1. The germline CDR1 and CDR2 sequences are MNHEY and SMNVEV (reference sequence). The CDR3 spans 16 residues. Trimming cost V 2 bases and J 0 bases; bases outside gene matches: 6. The CDR3 spells CASSLRQGEANYGYTF. The CDR3 bases are TGTGCCAGCAGTTTACGACAGGGAGAGGCTAACTATGGCTACACCTTC.

This chain links TRBV5-5 with TRBJ1-2, with D maybe TRBD1 (6 bases). CDR3 length equals 13 residues. The V and J ends lost 2 bases and 8 bases respectively, with 13 bases between them. From germline, CDR1 is SGHKS and CDR2 YYEKEE (reference sequence). CDR3 DNA sequence: TGTGCCAGCAGCTTCGGGGGCGCGAGGGGCTACACCTTC. This translates into CASSFGGARGYTF.

This chain uses TRBV7-8 with TRBJ2-1, with D possibly being TRBD2 (5 bases). The germline V and J ends were trimmed by 1 base and 0 bases, with 7 bases remaining between them. This CDR3 spans 15 amino acids. Germline V lookup: CDR1 SGHVS, CDR2 FQNEAQ. The CDR3 loop reads CASSLGGFSYNEQFF. CDR3 nucleotide sequence: TGTGCCAGCAGCTTAGGCGGGTTCTCCTACAATGAGCAGTTCTTC. Full variable domain (outside the CDR3, taken from reference TRBV7-8 and TRBJ2-1): GAGVSQSPRYKVAKRGQDVALRCDPISGHVSLFWYQQALGQGPEFLTYFQNEAQLDKSGLPSDRFFAERPEGSVSTLKIQRTQQEDSAVYLCASSLGGFSYNEQFFGPGTRLTVL.

V usage is TRBV6-5 and J usage is TRBJ1-2; 9 positions match TRBD1. The CDR3 has 14 residues. Germline lookup yields CDR1 MNHEY and CDR2 SVGAGI. Trimming removed 4 bases from V and 3 bases from J; junction bases left unmatched: 3. The DNA for the CDR3 is TGTGCCAGCAGTTCCGGACAGGGGTACTATGGCTACACCTTC. Encoded protein: CASSSGQGYYGYTF.

The J gene is TRBJ2-5, the V gene TRBV7-2; 8 bases line up with TRBD2. The CDR3 has 15 amino acids. The V gene's germline CDR1 is SGHTA and CDR2 FQGNSA. Trimming cost V 1 base and J 4 bases; bases outside gene matches: 5. CDR3 in amino acids: CASSLDPGGGETQYF. The CDR3 DNA follows: TGTGCCAGCAGCTTAGATCCCGGGGGGGGAGAGACCCAGTACTTC.

This clone was recorded once. The V call is TRBV3-1 (or the pseudogene TRBV3-2), the J call TRBJ1-4, with 8 nucleotides matching TRBD1. Germline V gives CDR1 LGHDT, CDR2 YNNKEL (reference sequence). This CDR3 comprises 15 residues. The V gene end was trimmed by 2 bases and the J gene end by 7 bases; junction bases not matched to a gene: 6. CDR3 in DNA: TGTGCCAGCAGCCAAAGACGGACAGGGTCTGAAAAACTGTTTTTT. Translation: CASSQRRTGSEKLFF.

This clone was counted a few times. The CDR3 nucleotides are TGTGCCAGTAGTATACAGTGGGACACTGAAGCTTTCTTT. Residues: CASSIQWDTEAFF. The chain combines TRBV19 with TRBJ1-1; D ambiguous. The germline gives CDR1 LNHDA, CDR2 SQIVND (reference sequence). There are 13 residues in the CDR3. The V end was cut by 2 bases, the J end by 3 bases, with 7 bases between.

This sequence joins TRBV7-9 and TRBJ1-2, with TRBD1 as a possible D gene (5 bases). Germline CDR1 is SEHNR and CDR2 is FQNEAQ (reference sequence). The germline V and J ends were trimmed by 3 bases and 1 base, with 12 bases remaining between them. The CDR3 loop spans 15 amino acids. The DNA of the CDR3 is TGTGCCAGCAGCTTGGGTGGGGGGAATAACTATGGCTACACCTTC. Protein sequence: CASSLGGGNNYGYTF.

The chain employs TRBV28 and TRBJ2-2; no firm D call. CDR3 length equals 15 residues. Germline-derived CDR1 and CDR2 are MDHEN and SYDVKM. V was clipped by 5 bases and J by 1 base, with 11 bases between them. CDR3 nucleotide sequence: TGTGCCAGCAGTCCGTTTTGGGGGAACACCGGGGAGCTGTTTTTT. Its protein is CASSPFWGNTGELFF.

The rearrangement joins TRBV7-7 to TRBJ2-3; 7 bases are shared with TRBD1. The CDR3 has 15 amino acids. J was trimmed by 2 bases and V by 5 bases; bases with no gene match: 7. Germline lookup yields CDR1 SSHAT and CDR2 FNYEAQ (reference sequence). DNA for the CDR3: TGTGCCAGCAGCCCCGGGACAGTCGTCACAGATACGCAGTATTTT. It translates to CASSPGTVVTDTQYF.

The count of this clone is one. V is TRBV28 and J is TRBJ2-7; no definite D call. CDR3 length: 14 residues. Germline V lookup: CDR1 MDHEN, CDR2 SYDVKM. V lost 1 base and J lost 0, with 7 bases in between. CDR3 sequence: CASSLLGTSYEQYF. DNA for the CDR3: TGTGCCAGCAGTTTATTAGGTACCTCCTACGAGCAGTACTTC.

The rearrangement links TRBV10-1 to TRBJ1-1; D is undetermined. The V gene's germline CDR1 is WNHNN and CDR2 SYGVQD (reference sequence). The CDR3 is made up of 13 amino acids. V was shortened by 2 bases and J by 1 base, with 5 bases between the two germline ends. CDR3 bases: TGCGCCAGCAGTGAGAATAGGAACACTGAAGCTTTCTTT. Protein sequence: CASSENRNTEAFF.

The chain is built from TRBV15 and TRBJ2-7, with 9 bases lining up with TRBD1. This CDR3 has 15 residues. V was pared by 4 bases and J by 4 bases, with 8 bases of the junction left unmatched. The germline V gene has CDR1 LNHNV and CDR2 YYDKDF (reference sequence). CDR3 DNA sequence: TGTGCCACCAGCACCGACAGGGGGGGAATATACGAGCAGTACTTC. This sequence encodes CATSTDRGGIYEQYF.